The clone carrying this TCR beta chain was seen many times. Its target is unknown. cDNA synthesis was performed by 5'RACE with 10-nucleotide random UMIs. A single record per CDR3 protein comes from TCRdb applying MiXCR to the 5' RACE reads. The data show just under 60,000 distinct CDR3 sequences, under 4.5% seen once. The sample is drawn from a study of neurological immune-mediated disorders. Study observations and caveats: The multiple sclerosis repertoire cluster showed no association with any clinical or MRI feature. The authors stated that larger cohorts are needed. Multiple sclerosis patients had less TCR clonal expansion than even healthy controls, unlike HTLV-1-associated myelopathy. Among expanded clones, no CDR3 amino acid sequences were shared across subjects, a pattern suggesting private repertoires in all groups.

The germline CDR1 and CDR2 sequences are DFQATT and SNEGSKA (reference sequence). The CDR3 is made up of 15 amino acids. V was pared by 6 bases and J by 2 bases, with 6 bases of the junction left unmatched. Sequencing was done on a sample of PBMCs. The source of this sequence is a woman in her 30s with multiple sclerosis. This chain uses TRBV20-1 with TRBJ2-5; 13 bases line up with TRBD2. DNA of the CDR3: TGCAGTGCCGTGGGACTAGCGGGGATTCAAGAGACCCAGTACTTC. Protein: CSAVGLAGIQETQYF.